This T cell receptor (beta chain) comes out of a study of blood T cell repertoires in COVID-19. Study-level information: T cells, B-cell-depleted T cells, or PBMCs supplied cDNA or gDNA.

TCRdb's table, derived via immunoSEQ multiplex PCR, lists solely in-frame clones and lacks some. The sample has roughly 260,000 clones, under 95% seen once; the top ten hold under 2.5%. Cohort allocation depended upon clinical history that participants reported. The germline gives CDR1 MDHEN, CDR2 SYDVKM. With V trimmed by 5 bases and J by 9 bases, 10 bases remained unmatched. The CDR3 sequence is 14 residues long. This TCR was recovered from a woman aged 18-29 years who had recovered from COVID-19. V and J are TRBV28 and TRBJ1-5; TRBD1 matches at 7 bases. Sequences were obtained from PBMCs or T cells enriched from blood (not recorded which). CDR3 bases: TGTGCCAGCAGTGGCTCCAGGGGGAGTCGGCCCCAGCATTTT. Translating it yields CASSGSRGSRPQHF.